The T cell receptor beta chain described here comes from a study of early T cells in non-severe SARS-CoV-2 infection (dated by TCRdb to 2020 to 2022). In terms of the full investigation: Because TCR sequencing was done on bulk RNA from unsorted whole blood, the alpha and beta chains could not be paired.

Looking up the germline V gene (reference sequence) yields CDR1 LNHDA and CDR2 SQIVND. The junction carries 11 bases between V and J, which are trimmed by 3 bases and 2 bases respectively. The CDR3 runs 15 residues from the cysteine to the phenylalanine. Of all the DNA, just the CDR3 is kept, 45 bases in frame from base 1. The study was a case-control design nested within a healthcare worker cohort in London, UK, with weekly nasopharyngeal swab PCR tests and blood sampling. Between 23 and 31 March 2020, the week of the UK lockdown, healthcare workers were enrolled and then followed up weekly for as long as 16 weeks. There are a few counts of this clonotype. Its antigen is not yet known. No clone much larger than this one lies a single base away; base qualities are absent. What the study reported, not specific to this receptor: VDJdb matching was skewed toward anti-spike CD8 responses, so virus-specific expansions were likely underestimated and private and CD4 specificities were missed.

Library creation used 5' RACE. Sequencing took place on a NextSeq 500. Unique molecular identifiers were attached to individual cDNA molecules in the TCR library protocol so that sequencing error and PCR bias could be corrected. Sequencing covered both TCR alpha and beta chains, and within each sample the abundances of alpha and beta sequences were tightly co-correlated. The original methods were these. V gene, J gene and CDR3 annotation of TCR sequences was performed with Decombinator V4. Expanded TCRs were defined as changing significantly between any two time points under a Poisson model with p below 0.0001. TCR abundances were normalised to the total number of TCRs sequenced per sample and were expressed as counts per million. TRAV1-2 paired with TRAJ12, TRAJ20 or TRAJ33 defined MAIT TCRs, while TRAV10 paired with TRAJ18 defined iNKT TCRs. VDJdb, accessed on 1 November 2021, was searched for TCRs annotated for CMV, EBV and SARS-CoV-2, and TCRs annotated for more than one antigen were excluded. TCRdb passed the public sequencing reads through fastp at Q25 and MiXCR, retaining productive beta sequences. A single entry per CDR3 protein holds the most common genes and DNA from its merged rows. The V and J calls shown here were made by TCRdb, not taken from the authors' results. For this sample the table gives approximately 35,000 distinct CDR3 sequences, of which over 6% were detected only once. The ten largest clones capture roughly an eighth of the sample.

The sequence is built from TRBV19 and TRBJ2-1; the D gene is unclear. The TCR sequence derives from an adult who was a healthcare worker with PCR-confirmed SARS-CoV-2 infection or an uninfected control (not recorded which). The sample was whole blood, taken at baseline. Here is the DNA: TGTGCCAGTAGTATCGTAGGCAGCCCCTACAATGAGCAGTTCTTC. It is translated as CASSIVGSPYNEQFF.